This T cell receptor (beta chain) was identified in a study of T cells after yellow fever vaccination. As for the study in general: In the case of low-cell-number fractions, SMART-Seq v4 Ultra Low Input was used for preparation.

Broader study findings: It was a weaker secondary response, yet one that peaked faster, at day 5 versus 15. Researchers noted that a small share of clonotypes showed up in both CD4 and CD8 compartments.

In germline, CDR1 is SGHVS, CDR2 FQNEAQ. The CDR3 runs 15 residues. V lost 0 bases, J lost 11 bases, and 17 bases lay in between. This clonotype was detected many times. What it recognizes is unknown. A universal primer site and UMIs were added as TCR cDNA was made by 5'RACE template switching. Each CDR3 protein gets one entry after TCRdb re-called the 5' RACE reads with MiXCR. The sample lists roughly 150,000 distinct CDR3 sequences, about 7% occurring once. Sequences were derived from CD4+ T cells sorted from PBMCs, sampled less than 6 days after the first yellow fever vaccination. This rearrangement joins TRBV7-8 to TRBJ1-5; possible D gene TRBD1, 6 bases. The sequence was obtained from a man younger than 30 who received the YFV17D yellow fever vaccine. CDR3 nucleotides: TGTGCCAGCAGCTTAGCGCCTGATGGACAGTTGTCCCAGCATTTT. It specifies CASSLAPDGQLSQHF.